This entry lists 10 T cell receptor beta chains sequenced from one sample in a study of regulatory T cells in long-lasting Graves disease. The time point denotes: newly diagnosed GD, antithyroid drugs for less than 3 months. PBMCs were the source of the RNA used for TCR sequencing. Building of the TCR beta libraries involved iRepertoire HTBI primers and Arm-PCR of CDR3 regions. TCRdb reprocessed the multiplex PCR reads via MiXCR and lists one record per CDR3 protein. Among 400,000 to 500,000 distinct CDR3 sequences listed, less than 15% were seen once. These data also formed part of another study, on T cells in Graves' hyperthyroidism and ophthalmopathy.

This specimen consisted of peripheral blood mononuclear cells (PBMCs), obtained at new diagnosis, from a patient treated with antithyroid drugs. The receptor source for this set is a woman aged 50 to 60 with Graves disease.

This clonotype was counted only a few times. J is TRBJ2-7 and V is TRBV6-2 or TRBV6-3, with D perhaps matching TRBD1 (5 bases). Germline V CDR1 and CDR2: MNHEY, SVGEGT. The CDR3 contains 13 residues. V lost 10 bases to trimming and J lost 0 bases, with 13 bases between them. The CDR3 reads CATLGVSSYEQYF. CDR3 in DNA: TGTGCCACCCTAGGGGTCAGCTCCTACGAGCAGTACTTC.

The genes are TRBV28 and TRBJ1-2; 8 bases are shared with TRBD1. Germline V gene sequence: CDR1 MDHEN, CDR2 SYDVKM. The CDR3 totals 14 residues. Trimming removed 10 bases from V and 8 bases from J; junction bases left unmatched: 15. The CDR3 nucleotides read TGTGCCAACTGGGGCAGGGGGCAAGGGGGGGGCTACACCTTC. It translates to CANWGRGQGGGYTF.

This clonotype was seen repeatedly, ten times or more. This chain connects TRBV5-4 to TRBJ2-1; TRBD1 matches 7 bases. V was clipped by 7 bases and J by 8 bases; unmatched bases: 15. Germline V gene data show CDR1 as SGHNT and CDR2 as YYREEE (reference sequence). CDR3 length: 15 amino acids. In DNA, the CDR3 is TGTGCCAGCGGAACAGGGGCCCCAGGGCGCGATGAGCAGTTCTTC. Encoded protein: CASGTGAPGRDEQFF.

This rearrangement joins TRBV5-1 to TRBJ2-7; the D gene could be TRBD1 or TRBD2 (5 bases each). This CDR3 spans 15 amino acids. The V and J ends lost 0 bases and 4 bases respectively, with 14 bases between them. The germline CDR1 and CDR2 sequences are SGHRS and YFSETQ. The CDR3: CASSLVARESYEQYF. DNA for the CDR3: TGCGCCAGCAGCTTGGTGGCCAGGGAGAGTTACGAGCAGTACTTC.

As concerns this clonotype: This sequence may be a read error, since a much larger clone differs from it by one base. The rearrangement joins TRBV12-5 to TRBJ2-7; D possibly corresponds to TRBD2 (5 bases). Trimming shortened V by 6 bases and J by 0 bases, and 6 bases separated the two germline ends. Germline V gene lookup returns CDR1 LGHNT and CDR2 FRNRAP. The CDR3 has 12 amino acids. CDR3: CASGRDSYEQYF. Written as DNA, the CDR3 is TGTGCTAGTGGGAGGGACTCCTACGAGCAGTACTTC.

In regard to this clonotype: It may be a read error: a sequence one base away is much more abundant. This chain uses TRBV2 with TRBJ2-2, with 9 bases identical to TRBD2. This CDR3 has 15 amino acids. Germline CDR1 reads SNHLY; CDR2 reads FYNNEI. Trimming took 7 bases from V and 3 from J; bases not matched to a gene: 6. CDR3 coding DNA: TGTGCCAGCACCGGACTAGCGTCGTACACCGGGGAGCTGTTTTTT. Amino acids: CASTGLASYTGELFF.

This clonotype was counted many times. The J gene is TRBJ1-4, the V gene TRBV2, with a weak D call TRBD1 (6 bases). V lost 6 bases and J lost 2, with 10 bases in between. CDR3 length: 14 amino acids. CDR1 SNHLY and CDR2 FYNNEI come from the germline V gene. CDR3 region: CASRRQVTNEKLFF. CDR3 bases: TGTGCCAGCAGAAGACAGGTTACTAATGAAAAACTGTTTTTT.

This clonotype was seen ten or more times. The rearrangement joins TRBV5-1 to TRBJ2-3, with TRBD1 matching over 8 bases. Germline loops: CDR1 SGHRS, CDR2 YFSETQ. V lost 0 bases and J lost 1; bases outside the gene matches: 7. There are 17 residues in the CDR3. CDR3 sequence reads: CASSLEGRGRGTDTQYF. DNA for the CDR3: TGCGCCAGCAGCTTGGAAGGCAGGGGGCGCGGCACAGATACGCAGTATTTT.

A note on this clonotype: A read error may explain this, as a much larger clone is one base away. V usage is TRBV5-1 and J usage is TRBJ2-7; D tentatively reads TRBD1 or TRBD2 (5 bases each). The CDR3 is 12 amino acids. Between the trimmed V and J ends, which lost 0 bases and 5 bases, there was a span of 6 bases. From germline, CDR1 is SGHRS and CDR2 YFSETQ. CDR3 loop: CASSLGDDEQYF. CDR3 nucleotide sequence: TGCGCCAGCAGCTTGGGGGACGACGAGCAGTACTTC.

In its sample, this clonotype was seen many times. The chain couples TRBV7-8 to TRBJ2-2; 7 nucleotides align to TRBD1. There are 14 residues in the CDR3. Germline trimming cut 5 bases from V and 4 bases from J; bases unmatched to any gene: 4. Germline assignment: CDR1 SGHVS and CDR2 FQNEAQ. CDR3 in DNA: TGTGCCAGCAGCAAAGACAGGGCCACCGGGGAGCTGTTTTTT. This encodes CASSKDRATGELFF.